This TCR beta chain comes out of a study of shared clonotypes between healthy human individuals. Whole-study context: The donor group consisted of two women and a few men, aged 18 to 49. Broader study findings: Among non-shared clonotypes, generation probabilities were lower than among those shared by all four donors.

This clone was observed a few times. The antigen is undetermined. The V end lost 5 bases, the J end lost 5 bases, and 15 bases lay between the germline ends. Per germline, CDR1 SEHNR and CDR2 FQNEAQ (reference sequence). The CDR3 has 14 amino acids. Sorted-subset replicate PCRs used 200 ng DNA, tens of thousands of T cell genomes. Only in-frame clones appear in the TCRdb table, and some are missing; sequencing was by immunoSEQ multiplex PCR. The table records about 2.3 million clones, around 92% of them present only once. The specimen sequenced was naive CD4+ T cells from PBMCs. This sample's subset: CD45RA+ positively selected. This sequence was found in a man aged 18-30 years in good health. Some clones in this sample may be carry-over from other donors' samples. The rearrangement links TRBV7-9 to TRBJ1-1; D gene unclear. CDR3 coding DNA: TGTGCCAGCAGCCTACGGACGGAAGGGACTGAAGCTTTCTTT. The encoded protein is CASSLRTEGTEAFF.